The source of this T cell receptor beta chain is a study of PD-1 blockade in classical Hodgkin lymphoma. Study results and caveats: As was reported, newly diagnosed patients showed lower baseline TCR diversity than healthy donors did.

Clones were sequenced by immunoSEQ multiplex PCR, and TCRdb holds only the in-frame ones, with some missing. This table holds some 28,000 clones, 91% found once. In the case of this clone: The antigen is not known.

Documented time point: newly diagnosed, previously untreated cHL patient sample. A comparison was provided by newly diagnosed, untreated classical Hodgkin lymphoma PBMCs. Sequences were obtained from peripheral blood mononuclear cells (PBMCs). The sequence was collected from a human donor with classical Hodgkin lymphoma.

The CDR3 protein is CASSYGTYYEQYF. The CDR3 nucleotides are TGTGCCAGCAGTTACGGGACTTACTACGAGCAGTACTTC. The chain employs TRBV6-5 and TRBJ2-7, with D possibly TRBD2 on 6 matching bases. The CDR3 runs to 13 residues. The V gene's germline CDR1 is MNHEY and CDR2 SVGAGI. V was trimmed by 2 bases and J by 3 bases, leaving 8 bases between them.